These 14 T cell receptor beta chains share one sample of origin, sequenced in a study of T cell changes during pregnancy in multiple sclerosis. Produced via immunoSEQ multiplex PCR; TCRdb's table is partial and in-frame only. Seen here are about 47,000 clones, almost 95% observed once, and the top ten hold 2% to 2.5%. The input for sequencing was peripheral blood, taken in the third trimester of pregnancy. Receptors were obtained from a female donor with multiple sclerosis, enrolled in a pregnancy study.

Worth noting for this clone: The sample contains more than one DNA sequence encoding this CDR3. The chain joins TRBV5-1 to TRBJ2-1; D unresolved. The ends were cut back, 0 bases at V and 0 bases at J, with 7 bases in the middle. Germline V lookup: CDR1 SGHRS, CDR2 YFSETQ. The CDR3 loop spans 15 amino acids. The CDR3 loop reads CASSLGESSYNEQFF. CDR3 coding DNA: TGCGCCAGCAGCTTGGGCGAAAGCTCCTACAATGAGCAGTTCTTC.

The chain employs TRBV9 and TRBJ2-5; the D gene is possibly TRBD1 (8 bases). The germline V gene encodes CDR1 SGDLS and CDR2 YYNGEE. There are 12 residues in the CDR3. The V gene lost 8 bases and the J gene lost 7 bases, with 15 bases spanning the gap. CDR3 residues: CASTDREGTQYF. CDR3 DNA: TGTGCCAGTACGGACAGGGAGGGGACCCAGTACTTC.

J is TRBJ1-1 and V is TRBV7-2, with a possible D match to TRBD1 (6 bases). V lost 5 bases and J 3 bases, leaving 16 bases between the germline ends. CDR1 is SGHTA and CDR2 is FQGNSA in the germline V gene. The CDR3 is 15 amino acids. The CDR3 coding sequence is TGTGCCAGCAGCGACCGGGACAAGGAGGACACTGAAGCTTTCTTT. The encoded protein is CASSDRDKEDTEAFF.

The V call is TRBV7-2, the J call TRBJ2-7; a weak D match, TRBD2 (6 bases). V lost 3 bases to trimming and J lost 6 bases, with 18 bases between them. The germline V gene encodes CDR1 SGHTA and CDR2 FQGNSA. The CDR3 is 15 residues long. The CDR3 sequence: CASSFSGTGHGEQYF. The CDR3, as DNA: TGTGCCAGCAGCTTCTCCGGGACTGGGCACGGCGAGCAGTACTTC.

The chain's CDR3 is CASSQRTSGADTQYF. CDR3 nucleotides: TGTGCCAGCAGCCAAAGGACTAGCGGGGCAGATACGCAGTATTTT. The chain couples TRBV5-6 to TRBJ2-3, with 12 nucleotides matching TRBD2. Germline CDR1 SGHDT, CDR2 YYEEEE. The V and J ends lost 4 bases and 4 bases, in that order; junction bases with no gene match: 4. The CDR3 loop spans 15 amino acids.

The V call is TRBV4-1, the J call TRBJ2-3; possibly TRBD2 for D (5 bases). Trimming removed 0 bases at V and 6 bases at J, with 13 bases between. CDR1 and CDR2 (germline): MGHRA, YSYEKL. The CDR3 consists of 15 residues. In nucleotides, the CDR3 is TGCGCCAGCAGCCAAGATGGCCTAGCCTCGGATACGCAGTATTTT. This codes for CASSQDGLASDTQYF.

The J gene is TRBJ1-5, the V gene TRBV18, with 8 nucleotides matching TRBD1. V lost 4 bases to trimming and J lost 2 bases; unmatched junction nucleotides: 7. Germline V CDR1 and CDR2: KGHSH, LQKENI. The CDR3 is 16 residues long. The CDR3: CASSQSGQGGNQPQHF. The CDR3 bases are TGTGCCAGCTCACAAAGTGGACAGGGAGGCAATCAGCCCCAGCATTTT. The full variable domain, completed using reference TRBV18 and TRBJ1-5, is NAGVMQNPRHLVRRRGQEARLRCSPMKGHSHVYWYRQLPEEGLKFMVYLQKENIIDESGMPKERFSAEFPKEGPSILRIQQVVRGDSAAYFCASSQSGQGGNQPQHFGDGTRLSIL.

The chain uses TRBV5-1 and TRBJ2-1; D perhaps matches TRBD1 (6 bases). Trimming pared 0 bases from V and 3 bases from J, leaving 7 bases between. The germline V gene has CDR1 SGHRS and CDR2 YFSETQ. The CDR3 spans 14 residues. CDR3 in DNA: TGCGCCAGCAGCTTGGAGGGGGACTACAATGAGCAGTTCTTC. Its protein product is CASSLEGDYNEQFF.

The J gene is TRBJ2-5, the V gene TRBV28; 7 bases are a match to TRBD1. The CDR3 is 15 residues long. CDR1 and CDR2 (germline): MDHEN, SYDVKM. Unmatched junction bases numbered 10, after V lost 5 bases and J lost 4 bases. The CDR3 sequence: CASSTDRDGIETQYF. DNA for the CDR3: TGTGCCAGCAGTACTGACAGGGATGGTATAGAGACCCAGTACTTC.

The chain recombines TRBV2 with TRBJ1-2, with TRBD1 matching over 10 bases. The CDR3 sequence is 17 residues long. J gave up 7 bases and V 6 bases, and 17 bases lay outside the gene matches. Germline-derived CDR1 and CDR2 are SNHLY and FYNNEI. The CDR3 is CASRRGQGGGRLSGYTF. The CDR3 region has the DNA TGTGCCAGCAGACGTGGACAGGGGGGAGGGAGACTCTCTGGCTACACCTTC.

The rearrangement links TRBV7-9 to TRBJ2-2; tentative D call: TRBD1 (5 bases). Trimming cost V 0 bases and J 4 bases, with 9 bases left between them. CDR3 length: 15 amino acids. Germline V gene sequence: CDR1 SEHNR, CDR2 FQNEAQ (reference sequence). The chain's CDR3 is CASSLASTVTGELFF. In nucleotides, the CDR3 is TGTGCCAGCAGCTTAGCGTCGACAGTCACCGGGGAGCTGTTTTTT.

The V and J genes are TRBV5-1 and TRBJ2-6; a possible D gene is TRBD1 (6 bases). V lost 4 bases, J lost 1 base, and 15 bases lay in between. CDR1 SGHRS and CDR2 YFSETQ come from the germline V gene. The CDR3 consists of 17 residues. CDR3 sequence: CASSPQKTGSGANVLTF. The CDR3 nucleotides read TGCGCCAGCAGCCCTCAAAAAACAGGGTCTGGGGCCAACGTCCTGACTTTC.

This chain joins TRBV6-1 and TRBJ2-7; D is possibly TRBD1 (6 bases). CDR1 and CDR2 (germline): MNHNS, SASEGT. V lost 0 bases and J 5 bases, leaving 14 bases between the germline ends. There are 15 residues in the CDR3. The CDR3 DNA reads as TGTGCCAGCAGTGAAGCCCAACCAGGGGCCCACGAGCAGTACTTC. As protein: CASSEAQPGAHEQYF.

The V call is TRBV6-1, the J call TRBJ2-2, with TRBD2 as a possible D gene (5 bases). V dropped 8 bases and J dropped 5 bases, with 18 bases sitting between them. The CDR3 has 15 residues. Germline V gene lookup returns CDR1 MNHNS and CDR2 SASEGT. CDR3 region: CASPDKDSSTGELFF. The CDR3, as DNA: TGTGCCAGCCCCGATAAGGACTCCTCGACCGGGGAGCTGTTTTTT.